Shown below are 2 T cell receptor beta chains from a single sample sequenced in a study of T cell responses to AZD1222 COVID-19 vaccine. Profiled with immunoSEQ multiplex PCR; TCRdb holds only in-frame clones, not every one. Counted here are 86,000 or so clones, 85% to 95% occurring once; the ten biggest clones make up approximately 10%. The input for sequencing was peripheral blood, taken 28 days after the second AZD1222 dose. These receptors all stem from an adult who received the AZD1222 COVID-19 vaccine.

This chain uses TRBV24-1 with TRBJ2-1, with D possibly TRBD2 on 5 matching bases. The germline V gene encodes CDR1 KGHDR and CDR2 SFDVKD. This CDR3 comprises 14 residues. Trimming took 7 bases from V and 4 from J, leaving 13 bases between them. The CDR3 region has the DNA TGTGCCACCAGCGGCCGTCGAGGGTACAATGAGCAGTTCTTC. Translated: CATSGRRGYNEQFF.

The chain joins TRBV28 to TRBJ1-2; TRBD1 might be the D (5 bases). CDR1 and CDR2 (germline): MDHEN, SYDVKM. The V end lost 3 bases, the J end lost 5 bases, and 7 bases lay between the germline ends. The CDR3 totals 12 residues. The DNA of the CDR3 is TGTGCCAGCAGTTTGGCAGGGTATGGCTACACCTTC. It specifies CASSLAGYGYTF.